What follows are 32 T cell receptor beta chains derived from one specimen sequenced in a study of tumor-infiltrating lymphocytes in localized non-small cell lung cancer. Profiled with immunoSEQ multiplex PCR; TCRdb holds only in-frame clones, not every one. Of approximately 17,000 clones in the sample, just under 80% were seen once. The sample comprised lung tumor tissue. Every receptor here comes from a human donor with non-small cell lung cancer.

For the CDR3, the DNA is TGTGCCACCAGCAAACTCGACAGAGAAGCTTTCTTT. Its translation is CATSKLDREAFF. This chain connects TRBV15 to TRBJ1-1, with D tentatively TRBD1 (5 bases). V shed 4 bases and J shed 8 bases, with 11 bases lying between them. The V gene's germline CDR1 is LNHNV and CDR2 YYDKDF (reference sequence). CDR3 length equals 12 residues.

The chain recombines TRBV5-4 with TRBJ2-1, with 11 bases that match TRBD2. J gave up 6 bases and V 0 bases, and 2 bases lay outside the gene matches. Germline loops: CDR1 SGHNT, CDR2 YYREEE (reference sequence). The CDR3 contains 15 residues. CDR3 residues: CASSLGLAGGNEQFF. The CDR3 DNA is TGTGCCAGCAGCTTGGGGCTAGCGGGAGGCAATGAGCAGTTCTTC.

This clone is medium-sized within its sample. CDR3 nucleotide sequence: TGTGCCAGCAGTCTCGGCGGGAACTACAATGAGCAGTTCTTC. Protein product: CASSLGGNYNEQFF. V usage is TRBV7-3 and J usage is TRBJ2-1, with TRBD2 as a possible D gene (6 bases). This CDR3 contains 14 residues. Germline V lookup: CDR1 SGHTA, CDR2 FQGTGA. V lost 6 bases and J 3 bases, leaving 12 bases between the germline ends. The full variable domain, its missing parts supplied by reference TRBV7-3 and TRBJ2-1, is GAGVSQTPSNKVTEKGKYVELRCDPISGHTALYWYRQSLGQGPEFLIYFQGTGAADDSGLPNDRFFAVRPEGSVSTLKIQRTERGDSAVYLCASSLGGNYNEQFFGPGTRLTVL.

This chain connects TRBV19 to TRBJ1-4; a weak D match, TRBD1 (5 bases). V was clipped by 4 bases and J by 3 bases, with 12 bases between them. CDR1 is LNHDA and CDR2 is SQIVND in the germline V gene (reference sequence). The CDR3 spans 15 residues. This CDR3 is CASSTLRAANEKLFF. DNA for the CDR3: TGTGCCAGTAGTACTCTCAGGGCCGCTAATGAAAAACTGTTTTTT.

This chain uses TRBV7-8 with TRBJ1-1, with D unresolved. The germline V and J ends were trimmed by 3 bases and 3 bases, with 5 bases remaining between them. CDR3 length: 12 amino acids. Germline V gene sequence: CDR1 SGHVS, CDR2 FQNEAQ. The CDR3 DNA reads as TGTGCCAGCAGCTTGCTGGACACTGAAGCTTTCTTT. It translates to CASSLLDTEAFF.

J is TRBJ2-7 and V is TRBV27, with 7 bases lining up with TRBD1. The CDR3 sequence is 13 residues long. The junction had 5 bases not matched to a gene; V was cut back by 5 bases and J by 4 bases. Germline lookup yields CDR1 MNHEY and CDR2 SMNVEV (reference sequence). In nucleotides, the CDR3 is TGTGCCAGCAGTCCGGACAGGATTTACGAGCAGTACTTC. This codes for CASSPDRIYEQYF.

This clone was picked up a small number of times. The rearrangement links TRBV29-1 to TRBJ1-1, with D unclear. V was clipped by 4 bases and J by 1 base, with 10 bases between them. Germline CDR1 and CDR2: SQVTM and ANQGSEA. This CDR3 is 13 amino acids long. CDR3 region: CSVGADQNTEAFF. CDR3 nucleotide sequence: TGCAGCGTTGGGGCCGACCAGAACACTGAAGCTTTCTTT.

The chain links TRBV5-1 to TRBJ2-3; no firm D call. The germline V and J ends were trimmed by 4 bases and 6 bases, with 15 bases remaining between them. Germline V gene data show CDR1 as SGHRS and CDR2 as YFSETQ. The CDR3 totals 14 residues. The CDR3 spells CASSPPASRDTQYF. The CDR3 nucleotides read TGCGCCAGCAGCCCCCCGGCGTCGCGGGATACGCAGTATTTT.

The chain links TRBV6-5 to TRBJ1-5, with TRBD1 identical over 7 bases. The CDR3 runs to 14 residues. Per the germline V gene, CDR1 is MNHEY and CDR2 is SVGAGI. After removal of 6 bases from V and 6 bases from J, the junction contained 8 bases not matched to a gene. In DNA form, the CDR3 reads TGTGCCAGCAGAAGAGGACAGGAGTTTCAGCCCCAGCATTTT. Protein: CASRRGQEFQPQHF.

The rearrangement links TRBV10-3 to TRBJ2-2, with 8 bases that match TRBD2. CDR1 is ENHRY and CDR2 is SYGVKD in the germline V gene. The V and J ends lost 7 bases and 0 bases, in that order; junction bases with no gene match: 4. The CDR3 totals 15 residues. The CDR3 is CAIMAGGTNTGELFF. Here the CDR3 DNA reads TGTGCCATCATGGCGGGAGGTACGAACACCGGGGAGCTGTTTTTT.

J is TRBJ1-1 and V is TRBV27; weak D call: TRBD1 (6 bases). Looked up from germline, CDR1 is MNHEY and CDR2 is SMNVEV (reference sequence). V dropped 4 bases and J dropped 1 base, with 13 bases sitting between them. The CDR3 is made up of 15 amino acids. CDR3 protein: CASSWGLQGNTEAFF. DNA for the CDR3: TGTGCCAGCAGTTGGGGGCTACAGGGGAACACTGAAGCTTTCTTT.

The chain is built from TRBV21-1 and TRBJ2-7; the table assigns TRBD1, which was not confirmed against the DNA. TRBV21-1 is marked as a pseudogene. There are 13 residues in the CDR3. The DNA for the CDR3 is TGTGCCAGCAGCAAAGCCGTCAGTTGCGAGCAGTACTTC. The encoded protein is CASSKAVSCEQYF.

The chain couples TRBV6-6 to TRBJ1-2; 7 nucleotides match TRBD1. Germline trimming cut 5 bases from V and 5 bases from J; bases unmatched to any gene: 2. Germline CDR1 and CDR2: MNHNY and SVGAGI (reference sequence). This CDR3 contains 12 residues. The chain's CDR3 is CASSTGEYGYTF. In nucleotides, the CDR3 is TGTGCCAGCAGTACAGGGGAATATGGCTACACCTTC.

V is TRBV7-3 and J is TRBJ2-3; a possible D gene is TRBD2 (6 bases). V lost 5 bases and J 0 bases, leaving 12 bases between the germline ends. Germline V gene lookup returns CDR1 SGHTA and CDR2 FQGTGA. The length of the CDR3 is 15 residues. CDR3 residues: CASSLGDFSTDTQYF. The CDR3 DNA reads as TGTGCCAGCAGCCTGGGGGACTTTAGCACAGATACGCAGTATTTT.

The CDR3 loop is CASRKQGSYTGNTIYF. The CDR3 DNA sequence: TGTGCCAGCAGAAAACAGGGTAGTTATACTGGAAACACCATATATTTT. The chain recombines TRBV28 with TRBJ1-3; D perhaps matches TRBD1 (6 bases). V lost 6 bases to trimming and J lost 2 bases, with 17 bases between them. The germline V gene has CDR1 MDHEN and CDR2 SYDVKM. This CDR3 has 16 amino acids.

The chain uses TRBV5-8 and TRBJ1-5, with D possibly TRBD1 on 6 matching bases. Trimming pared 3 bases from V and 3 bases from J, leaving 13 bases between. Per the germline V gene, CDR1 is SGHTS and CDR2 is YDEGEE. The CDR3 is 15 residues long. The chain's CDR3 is CASSSRDTYNQPQHF. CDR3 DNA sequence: TGTGCCAGCAGCTCCCGGGACACCTACAATCAGCCCCAGCATTTT.

CDR3 DNA: TGTGCCAGCAGCTTGGGGGGCGCGGGAGAGACCCAGTACTTC. Its translation: CASSLGGAGETQYF. The chain links TRBV25-1 to TRBJ2-5; D is tentatively TRBD1 or TRBD2 (6 bases each). Germline values: CDR1 MGHDK, CDR2 SYGVNS. The CDR3 spans 14 residues. The V gene lost 6 bases and the J gene lost 4 bases, with 15 bases spanning the gap.

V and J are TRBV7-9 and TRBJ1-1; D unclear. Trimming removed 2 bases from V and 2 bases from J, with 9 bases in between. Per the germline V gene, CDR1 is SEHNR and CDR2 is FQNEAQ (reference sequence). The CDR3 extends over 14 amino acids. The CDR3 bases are TGTGCCAGCAGCTTACCCTCGGAAAACACTGAAGCTTTCTTT. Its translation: CASSLPSENTEAFF.

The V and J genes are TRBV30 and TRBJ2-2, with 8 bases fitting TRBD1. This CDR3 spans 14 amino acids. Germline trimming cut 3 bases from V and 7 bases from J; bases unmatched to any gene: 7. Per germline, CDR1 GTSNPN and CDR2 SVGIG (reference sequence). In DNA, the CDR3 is TGTGCCTGGAGCTCAGGGGGCGAAAGCGGGGAGCTGTTTTTT. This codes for CAWSSGGESGELFF.

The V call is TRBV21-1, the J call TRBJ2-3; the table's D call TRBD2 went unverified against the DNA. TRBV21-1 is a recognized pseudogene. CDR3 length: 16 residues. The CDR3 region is CASSKGTSGRADTQYF. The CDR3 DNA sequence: TGTGCCAGCAGCAAAGGGACTAGCGGGAGGGCAGATACGCAGTATTTT.

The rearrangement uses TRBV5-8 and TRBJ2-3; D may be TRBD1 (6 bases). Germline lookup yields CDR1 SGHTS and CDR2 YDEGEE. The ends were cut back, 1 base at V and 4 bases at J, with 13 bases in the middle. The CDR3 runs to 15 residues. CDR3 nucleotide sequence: TGTGCCAGCAGCTTGCGAAACAGGGCCGCAGATACGCAGTATTTT. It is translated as CASSLRNRAADTQYF.

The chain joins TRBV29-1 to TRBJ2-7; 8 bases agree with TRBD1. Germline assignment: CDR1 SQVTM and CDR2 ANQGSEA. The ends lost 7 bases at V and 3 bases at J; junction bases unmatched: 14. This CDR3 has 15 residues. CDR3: CSAGQGRGLVYEQYF. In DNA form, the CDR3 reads TGCAGCGCCGGACAGGGCCGAGGGTTAGTCTACGAGCAGTACTTC.

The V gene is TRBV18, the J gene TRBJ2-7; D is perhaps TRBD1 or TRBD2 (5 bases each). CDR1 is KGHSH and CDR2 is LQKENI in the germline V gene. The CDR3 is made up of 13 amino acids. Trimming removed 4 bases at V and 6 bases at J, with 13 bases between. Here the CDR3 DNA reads TGTGCCAGCTCACGGGACCCTGAGGCCGAGCAGTACTTC. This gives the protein CASSRDPEAEQYF.

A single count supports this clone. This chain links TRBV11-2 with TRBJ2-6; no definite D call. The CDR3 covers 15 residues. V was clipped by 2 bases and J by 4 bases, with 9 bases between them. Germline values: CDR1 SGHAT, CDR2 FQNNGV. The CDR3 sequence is CASSLWGGGANVLTF. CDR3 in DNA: TGTGCCAGCAGCTTATGGGGTGGAGGGGCCAACGTCCTGACTTTC.

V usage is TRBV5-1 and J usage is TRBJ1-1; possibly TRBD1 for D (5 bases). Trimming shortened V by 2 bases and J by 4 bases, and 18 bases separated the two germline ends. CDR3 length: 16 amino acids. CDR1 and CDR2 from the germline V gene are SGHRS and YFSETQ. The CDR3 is CASSFSSSPGVTEAFF. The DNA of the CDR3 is TGCGCCAGCAGCTTTTCTAGCAGTCCGGGGGTCACTGAAGCTTTCTTT. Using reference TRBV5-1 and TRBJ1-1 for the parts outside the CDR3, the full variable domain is KAGVTQTPRYLIKTRGQQVTLSCSPISGHRSVSWYQQTPGQGLQFLFEYFSETQRNKGNFPGRFSGRQFSNSRSEMNVSTLELGDSALYLCASSFSSSPGVTEAFFGQGTRLTVV.

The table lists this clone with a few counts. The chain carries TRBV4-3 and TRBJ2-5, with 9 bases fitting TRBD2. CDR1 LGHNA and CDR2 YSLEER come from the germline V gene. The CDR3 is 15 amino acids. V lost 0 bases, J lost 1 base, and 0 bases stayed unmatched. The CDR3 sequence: CASSQERGGQETQYF. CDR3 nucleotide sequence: TGCGCCAGCAGCCAAGAGCGGGGGGGCCAAGAGACCCAGTACTTC.

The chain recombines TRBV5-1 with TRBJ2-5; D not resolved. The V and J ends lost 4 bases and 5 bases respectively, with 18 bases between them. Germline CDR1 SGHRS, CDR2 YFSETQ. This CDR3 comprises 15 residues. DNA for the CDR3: TGCGCCAGCAGCCCACCCGGGCCCCTCCGGGAGACCCAGTACTTC. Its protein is CASSPPGPLRETQYF.

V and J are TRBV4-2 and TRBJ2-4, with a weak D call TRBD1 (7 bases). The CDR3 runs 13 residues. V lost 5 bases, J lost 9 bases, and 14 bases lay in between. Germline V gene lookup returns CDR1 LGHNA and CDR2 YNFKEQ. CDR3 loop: CASSEEGAGIQYF. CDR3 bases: TGTGCCAGCAGCGAGGAGGGGGCGGGCATTCAGTACTTC.

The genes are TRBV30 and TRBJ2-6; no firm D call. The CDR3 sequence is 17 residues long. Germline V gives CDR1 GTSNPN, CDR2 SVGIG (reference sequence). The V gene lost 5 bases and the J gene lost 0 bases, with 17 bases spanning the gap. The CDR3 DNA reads TGTGCCTGGGGAAGATATTGGGCATACTCTGGGGCCAACGTCCTGACTTTC. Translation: CAWGRYWAYSGANVLTF.

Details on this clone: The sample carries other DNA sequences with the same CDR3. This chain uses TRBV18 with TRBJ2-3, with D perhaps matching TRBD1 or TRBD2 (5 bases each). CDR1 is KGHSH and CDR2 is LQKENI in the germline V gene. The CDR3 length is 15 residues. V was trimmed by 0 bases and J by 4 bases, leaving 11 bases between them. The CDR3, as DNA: TGTGCCAGCTCACCACCGGGCTTGGGGGCAGATACGCAGTATTTT. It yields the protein CASSPPGLGADTQYF.

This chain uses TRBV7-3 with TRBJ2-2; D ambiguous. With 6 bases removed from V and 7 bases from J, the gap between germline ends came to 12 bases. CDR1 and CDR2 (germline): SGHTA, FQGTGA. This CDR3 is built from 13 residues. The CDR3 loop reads CASSGTGGGELFF. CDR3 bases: TGTGCCAGCAGTGGCACCGGTGGCGGGGAGCTGTTTTTT.

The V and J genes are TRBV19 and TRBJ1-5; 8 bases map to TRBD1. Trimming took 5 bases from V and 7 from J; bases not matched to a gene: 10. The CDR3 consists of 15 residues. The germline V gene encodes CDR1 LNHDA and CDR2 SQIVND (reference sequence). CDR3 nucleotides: TGTGCCAGTAGTTCAACTACAGGGGGGGTACAGCCCCAGCATTTT. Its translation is CASSSTTGGVQPQHF.